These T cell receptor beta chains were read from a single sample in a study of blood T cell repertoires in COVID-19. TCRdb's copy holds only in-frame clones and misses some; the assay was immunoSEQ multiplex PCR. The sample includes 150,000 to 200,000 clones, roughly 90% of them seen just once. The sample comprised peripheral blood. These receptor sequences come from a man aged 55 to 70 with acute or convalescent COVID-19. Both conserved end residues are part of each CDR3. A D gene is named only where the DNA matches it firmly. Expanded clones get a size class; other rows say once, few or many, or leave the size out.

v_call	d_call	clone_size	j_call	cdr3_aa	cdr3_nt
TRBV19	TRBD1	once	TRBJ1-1	CASTPDRGQGAFF	TGTGCCAGTACCCCAGACAGGGGGCAGGGAGCTTTCTTT
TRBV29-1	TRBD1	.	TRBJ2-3	CSVDRGRTDTQYF	TGCAGCGTGGACAGGGGGCGAACAGATACGCAGTATTTT
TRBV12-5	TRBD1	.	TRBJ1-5	CASGWTGGEKVYNQPQHF	TGTGCTAGTGGTTGGACAGGGGGCGAAAAGGTGTACAATCAGCCCCAGCATTTT
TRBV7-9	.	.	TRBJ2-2	CASSGLLNTGELFF	TGTGCCAGCAGCGGGCTCTTGAACACCGGGGAGCTGTTTTTT
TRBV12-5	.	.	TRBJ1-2	CASGPARGGGDYGYTF	TGTGCTAGTGGTCCCGCCCGCGGGGGGGGCGACTATGGCTACACCTTC
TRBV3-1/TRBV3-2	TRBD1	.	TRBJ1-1	CASSIDRARTEAFF	TGTGCCAGCAGCATCGACAGGGCCCGAACTGAAGCTTTCTTT
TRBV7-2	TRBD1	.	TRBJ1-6	CASSLEGGYSPLHF	TGTGCCAGCAGCTTAGAAGGGGGCTATTCACCCCTCCACTTT
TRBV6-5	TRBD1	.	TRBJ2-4	CASRGRDSSKNIQYF	TGTGCCAGCAGGGGTCGGGACAGCTCCAAAAACATTCAGTACTTC
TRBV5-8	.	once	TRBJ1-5	CASTAGKIAHSNQPQHF	TGTGCCAGCACCGCAGGGAAGATTGCCCATAGCAATCAGCCCCAGCATTTT
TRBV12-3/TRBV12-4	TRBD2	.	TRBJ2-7	CASSTAGGEQYF	TGTGCCAGCAGTACCGCGGGGGGAGAGCAGTACTTC
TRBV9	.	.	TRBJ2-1	CASSVDLGANEQFF	TGTGCCAGCAGCGTAGATCTGGGGGCGAATGAGCAGTTCTTC
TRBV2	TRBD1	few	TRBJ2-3	CASSVQGTPADTQYF	TGTGCCAGCAGTGTACAGGGGACCCCCGCAGATACGCAGTATTTT
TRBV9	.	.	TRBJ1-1	CASSPVRGDTEAFF	TGTGCCAGCAGCCCCGTTAGGGGCGACACTGAAGCTTTCTTT
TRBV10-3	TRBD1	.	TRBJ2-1	CAIGRQGAREQFF	TGTGCCATCGGCAGACAGGGGGCGCGTGAGCAGTTCTTC
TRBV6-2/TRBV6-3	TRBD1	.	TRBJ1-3	CASSYHLGTAIYF	TGTGCCAGCAGTTACCACCTTGGGACAGCCATATATTTT
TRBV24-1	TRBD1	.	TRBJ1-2	CATSDEQGGGYTF	TGTGCCACCAGTGATGAACAGGGGGGCGGCTACACCTTC
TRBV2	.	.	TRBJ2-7	CASQAYEQYF	TGTGCCTCCCAGGCCTACGAGCAGTACTTC
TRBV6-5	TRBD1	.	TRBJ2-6	CASAAGGLGANVLTF	TGTGCCAGCGCGGCAGGGGGATTGGGGGCCAACGTCCTGACTTTC
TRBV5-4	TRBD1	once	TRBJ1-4	CASSSKTGGNEKLFF	TGTGCCAGCAGCTCCAAGACAGGGGGTAATGAAAAACTGTTTTTT
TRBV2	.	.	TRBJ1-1	CASSEETDREAFF	TGTGCCAGCAGTGAAGAGACAGATCGGGAAGCTTTCTTT
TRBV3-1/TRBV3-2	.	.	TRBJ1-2	CASSLAGRGGYTF	TGTGCCAGCAGCCTAGCAGGGAGGGGCGGCTACACCTTC
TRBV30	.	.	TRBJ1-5	CAWSRKGGSNQPQHF	TGTGCCTGGAGTCGAAAAGGGGGAAGCAATCAGCCCCAGCATTTT
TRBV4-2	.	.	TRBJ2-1	CASSQEASPDDYNEQFF	TGTGCCAGCAGCCAAGAGGCTAGCCCTGATGACTACAATGAGCAGTTCTTC
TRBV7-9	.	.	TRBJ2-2	CASSLINSNTGELFF	TGTGCCAGCAGCTTAATTAACAGCAACACCGGGGAGCTGTTTTTT
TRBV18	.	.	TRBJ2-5	CASSPQVGGETQYF	TGTGCCAGCTCACCACAGGTGGGGGGTGAGACCCAGTACTTC
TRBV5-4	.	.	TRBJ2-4	CASSSVVENIQYF	TGTGCCAGCAGCTCGGTGGTAGAAAACATTCAGTACTTC
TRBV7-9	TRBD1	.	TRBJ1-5	CASSPGQQAGAGQPQHF	TGTGCCAGCAGCCCGGGACAGCAAGCCGGGGCGGGTCAGCCCCAGCATTTT
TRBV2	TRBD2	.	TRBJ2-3	CAGATSGGPSSTDTQYF	TGTGCCGGTGCGACTAGCGGGGGGCCTTCTAGCACAGATACGCAGTATTTT
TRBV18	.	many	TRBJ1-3	CASSPAQFSGNTIYF	TGTGCCAGCTCCCCTGCTCAGTTCTCTGGAAACACCATATATTTT
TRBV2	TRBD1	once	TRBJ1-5	CASDRGGQPQHF	TGTGCCTCAGACAGGGGAGGCCAGCCCCAGCATTTT
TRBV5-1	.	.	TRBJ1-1	CASSLQQENTEAFF	TGCGCCAGCAGCTTACAACAGGAAAACACTGAAGCTTTCTTT
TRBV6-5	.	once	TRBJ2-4	CASSHDRKRQYF	TGTGCCAGCAGTCATGACAGGAAGCGTCAGTACTTC
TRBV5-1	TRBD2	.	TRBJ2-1	CASSLGLAGGRSSYNEQFF	TGCGCCAGCAGCTTGGGACTAGCGGGGGGCCGAAGCTCCTACAATGAGCAGTTCTTC